Shown below are 23 T cell receptor beta chains from a single sample sequenced in a study of blood T cell repertoires in COVID-19. Repertoires were generated with immunoSEQ multiplex PCR, while TCRdb's copy carries only in-frame clones and drops some. The sample contains about 250,000 clones, 65% to 90% of which appear only once. Sample: PBMCs or T cells enriched from blood (not recorded which). The receptors come from a woman aged 50 to 60 with acute COVID-19.

V is TRBV19 and J is TRBJ1-2; D is undetermined. The germline CDR1 and CDR2 sequences are LNHDA and SQIVND (reference sequence). This CDR3 contains 18 residues. Trimming took off 5 bases at V and 3 bases at J, with 25 bases between the two ends. The CDR3 reads CASSSPGSPPSQDYGYTF. In DNA, the CDR3 is TGTGCCAGTAGTTCCCCAGGATCCCCCCCCTCGCAGGACTATGGCTACACCTTC.

The chain carries TRBV25-1 and TRBJ2-5; 9 nucleotides match TRBD1. V lost 5 bases to trimming and J lost 8 bases; unmatched junction nucleotides: 9. This CDR3 has 14 amino acids. Germline CDR1 is MGHDK and CDR2 is SYGVNS. DNA for the CDR3: TGTGCCAGCAGTTTTAGGACAGGGGTCTCAACCCAGTACTTC. This translates into CASSFRTGVSTQYF.

The chain uses TRBV30 and TRBJ1-3, with 7 bases that match TRBD1. This CDR3 contains 15 residues. V trimming: 3 bases; J trimming: 2 bases; junction bases outside the gene matches: 7. Germline-derived CDR1 and CDR2 are GTSNPN and SVGIG (reference sequence). Written as DNA, the CDR3 is TGTGCCTGGAGGAACAGGGGTTTGGCTGGAAACACCATATATTTT. Translating it yields CAWRNRGLAGNTIYF.

The chain employs TRBV19 and TRBJ1-1; possibly TRBD1 for D (5 bases). In germline, CDR1 is LNHDA, CDR2 SQIVND (reference sequence). This CDR3 is built from 16 residues. V dropped 3 bases and J dropped 1 base, with 15 bases sitting between them. DNA of the CDR3: TGTGCCAGTAGTATCGAACAGGCGAGCTCGAACACTGAAGCTTTCTTT. This gives the protein CASSIEQASSNTEAFF. The variable domain in full, completed from reference TRBV19 and TRBJ1-1, reads DGGITQSPKYLFRKEGQNVTLSCEQNLNHDAMYWYRQDPGQGLRLIYYSQIVNDFQKGDIAEGYSVSREKKESFPLTVTSAQKNPTAFYLCASSIEQASSNTEAFFGQGTRLTVV.

The CDR3: CASSQVEDQPQHF. CDR3 DNA: TGCGCCAGCAGCCAAGTGGAGGATCAGCCCCAGCATTTT. The chain combines TRBV4-1 with TRBJ1-5; D is undetermined. Trimming left V 1 base short and J 5 bases short, with 6 bases between. CDR3 length: 13 amino acids. CDR1 and CDR2 (germline): MGHRA, YSYEKL.

This sequence joins TRBV10-3 and TRBJ2-7; a possible D gene is TRBD1 (5 bases). With 2 bases removed from V and 1 base from J, the gap between germline ends came to 21 bases. The CDR3 length is 18 residues. Germline CDR1 and CDR2: ENHRY and SYGVKD. CDR3 in DNA: TGTGCCATCAGTGAGCCCCAAAGCGTCAGGGCGCGGTCCTACGAGCAGTACTTC. It is translated as CAISEPQSVRARSYEQYF.

This clone was seen a handful of times. DNA of the CDR3: TGTGCCAGCAGTTACTCCTCCGGGAACTATGGCTACACCTTC. It translates to CASSYSSGNYGYTF. The chain uses TRBV6-5 and TRBJ1-2; no firm D call. Trimming removed 0 bases at V and 2 bases at J, with 7 bases between. There are 14 residues in the CDR3. The germline gives CDR1 MNHEY, CDR2 SVGAGI.

This clone was recorded a few times. This rearrangement joins TRBV11-2 to TRBJ2-7; 7 bases match TRBD1. The CDR3 is made up of 13 amino acids. The germline V gene has CDR1 SGHAT and CDR2 FQNNGV. V lost 5 bases, J lost 6 bases, and 7 bases stayed unmatched. The CDR3 here is CASSADRDGEQYF. The CDR3 DNA follows: TGTGCCAGCAGCGCCGACAGGGATGGCGAGCAGTACTTC.

The V and J genes are TRBV4-3 and TRBJ2-7, with 12 positions matching TRBD1. The CDR3 runs 16 residues. The germline V gene encodes CDR1 LGHNA and CDR2 YSLEER. Trimming took 4 bases from V and 6 from J; bases not matched to a gene: 10. CDR3 DNA sequence: TGCGCCAGCAGCCTTAGACCCCAGGGACAGGGGGCCGAGCAGTACTTC. Translated, it gives CASSLRPQGQGAEQYF.

The chain employs TRBV5-4 and TRBJ1-6, with D possibly matching TRBD1 (5 bases). Germline CDR1 SGHNT, CDR2 YYREEE (reference sequence). The CDR3 runs to 15 residues. Trimming removed 0 bases at V and 10 bases at J, with 14 bases between. CDR3 sequence (DNA): TGTGCCAGCAGCTTGGAAGCAGGGAAGAACTCACCCCTCCACTTT. It specifies CASSLEAGKNSPLHF.

This clone was recorded only once. The V call is TRBV19, the J call TRBJ2-4, with D possibly matching TRBD2 (7 bases). The V end lost 0 bases, the J end lost 5 bases, and 20 bases lay between the germline ends. Germline CDR1 reads LNHDA; CDR2 reads SQIVND (reference sequence). The CDR3 loop spans 18 amino acids. Here the CDR3 reads CASSIEGGTTTNENIQYF. The CDR3 DNA is TGTGCCAGTAGTATAGAGGGGGGGACAACAACAAATGAAAACATTCAGTACTTC.

The chain joins TRBV7-2 to TRBJ1-6; D remains ambiguous. This CDR3 spans 15 amino acids. V lost 5 bases to trimming and J lost 10 bases, with 18 bases between them. Germline CDR1 is SGHTA and CDR2 is FQGNSA. CDR3: CASSQTGIVESPLHF. The CDR3 nucleotides are TGTGCCAGCAGCCAGACCGGGATAGTCGAATCACCCCTCCACTTT.

This chain uses TRBV30 with TRBJ1-3, with 7 bases identical to TRBD1. V was clipped by 7 bases and J by 4 bases; unmatched bases: 4. CDR3 length: 12 residues. The germline gives CDR1 GTSNPN, CDR2 SVGIG (reference sequence). The CDR3 DNA sequence: TGTGCCTCTGACAGGGCAGGAAACACCATATATTTT. This codes for CASDRAGNTIYF.

Notes on this clone: One end of the junction is discordant with germline, which a read error may explain. The CDR3 is CASSPLDRGRDEAFF. CDR3 coding DNA: TGTGCTAGCAGCCCTCTCGACAGGGGTCGTGACGAAGCTTTCTTT. The gene calls are TRBV7-7 and TRBJ1-1; TRBD1 matches at 8 bases. Per the germline V gene, CDR1 is SSHAT and CDR2 is FNYEAQ (reference sequence). The CDR3 sequence is 15 residues long.

This chain joins TRBV15 and TRBJ2-3, with 7 bases aligning to TRBD2. With 3 bases clipped from V and 1 base from J, the junction kept 4 bases outside the gene matches. Germline CDR1 LNHNV, CDR2 YYDKDF (reference sequence). CDR3 length: 15 residues. CDR3 loop: CATSSYAGGTDTQYF. CDR3 DNA: TGTGCCACCAGCAGCTACGCGGGGGGCACAGATACGCAGTATTTT.

The chain couples TRBV25-1 to TRBJ2-1; 8 bases agree with TRBD1. The CDR3 runs 14 residues. Trimming at V came to 2 bases and at J to 12 bases, leaving 9 bases not matched to a gene. CDR1 and CDR2 (germline): MGHDK, SYGVNS. This CDR3 reads CASSEGLQGAAQFF. CDR3 bases: TGTGCCAGCAGTGAAGGGCTCCAGGGGGCAGCGCAGTTCTTC.

The CDR3 region is CASSLALAVNNEQFF. The CDR3 region has the DNA TGTGCCAGCAGTTTGGCACTAGCGGTGAACAATGAGCAGTTCTTC. The genes are TRBV27 and TRBJ2-1, with TRBD2 matching 8 bases. The V segment lost 3 bases and the J segment 5 bases; nucleotides outside the gene matches: 6. The CDR3 totals 15 residues. Per the germline V gene, CDR1 is MNHEY and CDR2 is SMNVEV (reference sequence).

The gene calls are TRBV7-9 and TRBJ2-7; 11 bases match TRBD1. V lost 5 bases, J lost 5 bases, and 5 bases stayed unmatched. This CDR3 contains 14 residues. CDR1 is SEHNR and CDR2 is FQNEAQ in the germline V gene (reference sequence). This CDR3 reads CASSRDRGKDEQYF. CDR3 sequence (DNA): TGTGCCAGCAGCCGGGACAGGGGGAAGGACGAGCAGTACTTC.

This rearrangement joins TRBV12-5 to TRBJ1-1; 7 bases agree with TRBD1. The CDR3 length is 15 residues. Germline values: CDR1 LGHNT, CDR2 FRNRAP. Trimming cost V 1 base and J 4 bases; bases outside gene matches: 6. The CDR3 DNA sequence: TGTGCTAGTGGTTTGGCCAGACAGGGAGGCACTGAAGCTTTCTTT. This gives the protein CASGLARQGGTEAFF.

The CDR3 nucleotides are TGCGCCAGCAGCTTGGGGGCTGCAACTAATGAAAAACTGTTTTTT. Its translation is CASSLGAATNEKLFF. The chain has TRBV5-1 and TRBJ1-4, with D unclear. V lost 0 bases to trimming and J lost 0 bases, with 6 bases between them. Germline V gene sequence: CDR1 SGHRS, CDR2 YFSETQ. The CDR3 contains 15 residues.

This clone was counted between two and nine times. Other DNA variants within this sample encode the same CDR3. The V gene is TRBV3-1 (or the pseudogene TRBV3-2), the J gene TRBJ2-5, with TRBD1 as a possible D gene (6 bases). CDR1 is LGHDT, CDR2 YNNKEL, per germline (reference sequence). Trimming took 2 bases from V and 5 from J, leaving 6 bases between them. This CDR3 has 12 residues. As DNA, the CDR3 is TGTGCCAGCAGCCAAAGGGGGGAGACCCAGTACTTC. It encodes CASSQRGETQYF.

The rearrangement uses TRBV28 and TRBJ1-5; no definite D call. The CDR3 loop spans 12 amino acids. V was cut by 1 base and J by 6 bases, with 4 bases left in between. Germline V CDR1 and CDR2: MDHEN, SYDVKM. The DNA of the CDR3 is TGTGCCAGCAGTTTATCAGGTCAGCCCCAGCATTTT. Translation gives CASSLSGQPQHF.

The chain uses TRBV12-3 or TRBV12-4 and TRBJ1-2, with D unresolved. Trimming cost V 5 bases and J 2 bases, with 9 bases left between them. CDR3 length: 13 residues. The DNA for the CDR3 is TGTGCCAGCAGTCCACTCTCGAACTATGGCTACACCTTC. Translating gives CASSPLSNYGYTF.